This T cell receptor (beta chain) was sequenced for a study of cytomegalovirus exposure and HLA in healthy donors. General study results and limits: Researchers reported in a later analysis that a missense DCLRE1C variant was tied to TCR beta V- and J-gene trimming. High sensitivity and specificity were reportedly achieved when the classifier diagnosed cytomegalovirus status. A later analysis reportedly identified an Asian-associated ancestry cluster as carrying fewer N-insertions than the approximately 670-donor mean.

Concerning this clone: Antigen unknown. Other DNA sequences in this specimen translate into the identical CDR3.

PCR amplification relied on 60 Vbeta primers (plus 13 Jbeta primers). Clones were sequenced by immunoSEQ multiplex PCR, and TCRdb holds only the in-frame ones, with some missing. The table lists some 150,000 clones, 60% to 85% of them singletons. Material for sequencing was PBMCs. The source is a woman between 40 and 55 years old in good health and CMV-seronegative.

The CDR3 coding sequence is TGTGCCAGCTCACCCCGGACAGAAAACTATGGCTACACCTTC. Protein: CASSPRTENYGYTF. V gene TRBV18 combines with J gene TRBJ1-2, with D perhaps TRBD1 (6 bases). Germline V gives CDR1 KGHSH, CDR2 LQKENI. Trimming removed 3 bases at V and 2 bases at J, with 10 bases between. This CDR3 spans 14 amino acids.